These 20 T cell receptor beta chains share one sample of origin, sequenced in a study of response to subunit inactivated influenza vaccine. TCRdb passed the RT-PCR reads through MiXCR, listing each CDR3 protein once. The sample holds some 520,000 distinct CDR3 sequences; approximately 16% are singletons and the top ten take about 3%. The sequenced sample was CD4+ T cells sorted from PBMCs, obtained 23 months after vaccination. Receptors were obtained from a man aged 50 to 75 who received an inactivated influenza vaccine.

This clonotype was counted at least ten times. The rearrangement joins TRBV5-6 to TRBJ1-5, with D unclear. This CDR3 spans 14 amino acids. CDR1 is SGHDT and CDR2 is YYEEEE in the germline V gene. The V gene lost 4 bases and the J gene lost 0 bases, with 8 bases spanning the gap. CDR3 sequence: CASSPGGSNQPQHF. The DNA for the CDR3 is TGTGCCAGCAGCCCCGGAGGTAGCAATCAGCCCCAGCATTTT.

V and J are TRBV18 and TRBJ2-5, with a tentative D call TRBD2 (5 bases). Germline V gives CDR1 KGHSH, CDR2 LQKENI. The CDR3 is made up of 14 amino acids. V gave up 6 bases and J gave up 4 bases, with 15 bases separating them. The CDR3 protein is CASSPGLARETQYF. CDR3 nucleotide sequence: TGTGCCAGCTCGCCTGGACTGGCAAGAGAGACCCAGTACTTC.

This clonotype has just a few counts. Here the CDR3 DNA reads TGTGCCAGCAGAGACAGGGCCCCTAACTATGGCTACACCTTC. It specifies CASRDRAPNYGYTF. V usage is TRBV12-3 or TRBV12-4 and J usage is TRBJ1-2, with TRBD1 identical over 7 bases. Germline trimming cut 6 bases from V and 0 bases from J; bases unmatched to any gene: 4. This CDR3 has 14 residues.

The CDR3 DNA sequence: TGCAGTGCCCGACCCCTCTACGAGCAGTACTTC. This encodes CSARPLYEQYF. The V and J genes are TRBV20-1 and TRBJ2-7; D is uncertain. The ends were cut back, 6 bases at V and 3 bases at J, with 9 bases in the middle. Germline CDR1 and CDR2: DFQATT and SNEGSKA (reference sequence). The CDR3 totals 11 residues.

The rearrangement links TRBV6-1 to TRBJ2-3; 7 nucleotides line up with TRBD2. In germline, CDR1 is MNHNS, CDR2 SASEGT. V shed 6 bases, J shed 1 base, and the junction held 7 bases outside the gene matches. The CDR3 is 15 residues long. CDR3 region: CASRDWLAGTDTQYF. The CDR3 coding sequence is TGTGCCAGCAGAGACTGGCTAGCGGGCACAGATACGCAGTATTTT.

The chain uses TRBV18 and TRBJ2-1; D is possibly TRBD1 (6 bases). CDR1 is KGHSH, CDR2 LQKENI, per germline. With 4 bases removed from V and 0 bases from J, the gap between germline ends came to 19 bases. The CDR3 loop spans 18 amino acids. The CDR3 loop is CASSLTTPKDSSYNEQFF. The CDR3 DNA reads TGTGCCAGCTCACTGACCACTCCGAAGGACAGCTCCTACAATGAGCAGTTCTTC.

This clonotype was detected a few times. The CDR3 DNA is TGCGCCAGCAGCTTCCGAGGTAGCGGGGACGCCGGGGAGCTGTTTTTT. Amino acid sequence: CASSFRGSGDAGELFF. The chain has TRBV5-1 and TRBJ2-2; 8 bases match TRBD2. The CDR3 loop spans 16 amino acids. CDR1 is SGHRS, CDR2 YFSETQ, per germline. The V segment lost 2 bases and the J segment 6 bases; nucleotides outside the gene matches: 9.

This clonotype was seen more than once but under ten times. The chain uses TRBV3-1 and TRBJ2-1, with TRBD2 matching 7 bases. Germline values: CDR1 LGHDT, CDR2 YNNKEL (reference sequence). The CDR3 totals 15 residues. The V gene end was trimmed by 4 bases and the J gene end by 6 bases; junction bases not matched to a gene: 9. CDR3 in DNA: TGTGCCAGCAGCCCGTACCGGGACTACACCAATGAGCAGTTCTTC. This encodes CASSPYRDYTNEQFF.

This clonotype was detected only a few times. The rearrangement links TRBV20-1 to TRBJ1-2; D gene ambiguous. CDR3 length equals 13 residues. Germline CDR1 DFQATT, CDR2 SNEGSKA (reference sequence). Trimming took off 2 bases at V and 7 bases at J, with 14 bases between the two ends. CDR3 DNA: TGCAGTGCTAGAAAAAGGGCTATGGGTGGCTACACCTTC. It translates to CSARKRAMGGYTF.

The rearrangement links TRBV9 to TRBJ1-2; D gene unclear. Trimming left V 4 bases short and J 3 bases short, with 16 bases between. CDR3 size: 15 residues. CDR1 is SGDLS, CDR2 YYNGEE, per germline. The CDR3 sequence is CASSPEVGRDYGYTF. CDR3 nucleotides: TGTGCCAGCAGCCCAGAAGTCGGTCGAGACTATGGCTACACCTTC.

This sequence joins TRBV12-3 or TRBV12-4 and TRBJ2-1; no reliable D call. This CDR3 comprises 13 residues. V was cut by 5 bases and J by 7 bases, with 12 bases left in between. CDR3 region: CASSMTSWNEQFF. The CDR3 nucleotides read TGTGCCAGCAGTATGACCAGCTGGAATGAGCAGTTCTTC.

The chain is built from TRBV6-1 and TRBJ2-5; the D gene could be TRBD1 or TRBD2 (5 bases each). CDR3 size: 15 residues. Per germline, CDR1 MNHNS and CDR2 SASEGT. V lost 6 bases to trimming and J lost 0 bases, with 14 bases between them. CDR3 DNA sequence: TGTGCCAGCAGGCCGGCAGGGACGTACCAAGAGACCCAGTACTTC. Protein sequence: CASRPAGTYQETQYF.

The rearrangement links TRBV5-5 to TRBJ1-2; D unresolved. V gave up 0 bases and J gave up 4 bases, with 7 bases separating them. This CDR3 spans 13 amino acids. CDR1 SGHKS and CDR2 YYEKEE come from the germline V gene (reference sequence). CDR3 residues: CASSLADVYGYTF. CDR3 sequence (DNA): TGTGCCAGCAGCTTGGCGGATGTCTATGGCTACACCTTC. Variable domain in full (rest from reference TRBV5-5 and TRBJ1-2): DAGVTQSPTHLIKTRGQQVTLRCSPISGHKSVSWYQQVLGQGPQFIFQYYEKEERGRGNFPDRFSARQFPNYSSELNVNALLLGDSALYLCASSLADVYGYTFGSGTRLTVV.

This clonotype showed up just a few times. The rearrangement links TRBV6-5 to TRBJ2-1; D is perhaps TRBD1 (6 bases). Germline V gene lookup returns CDR1 MNHEY and CDR2 SVGAGI. This CDR3 spans 15 amino acids. The V and J ends lost 0 bases and 7 bases respectively, with 13 bases between them. The CDR3 spells CASSYSRGAGNEQFF. CDR3 nucleotides: TGTGCCAGCAGTTACTCCAGGGGCGCAGGAAATGAGCAGTTCTTC.

The J gene is TRBJ2-1, the V gene TRBV7-6, with D possibly matching TRBD2 (6 bases). V was trimmed by 5 bases and J by 7 bases, leaving 12 bases between them. The CDR3 has 13 amino acids. The germline gives CDR1 SGHVS, CDR2 FNYEAQ. CDR3: CASSIVGGNEQFF. DNA for the CDR3: TGTGCCAGCAGCATAGTGGGGGGAAATGAGCAGTTCTTC. The full variable domain, in which reference TRBV7-6 and TRBJ2-1 provide the parts outside the CDR3, is GAGVSQSPRYKVTKRGQDVALRCDPISGHVSLYWYRQALGQGPEFLTYFNYEAQQDKSGLPNDRFSAERPEGSISTLTIQRTEQRDSAMYRCASSIVGGNEQFFGPGTRLTVL.

The chain uses TRBV29-1 and TRBJ2-3; a possible D gene is TRBD1 (5 bases). Germline V lookup: CDR1 SQVTM, CDR2 ANQGSEA. The CDR3 contains 12 residues. V lost 4 bases, J lost 5 bases, and 10 bases lay in between. CDR3 sequence: CSVGSQGDTQYF. CDR3 DNA sequence: TGCAGCGTTGGATCCCAGGGAGATACGCAGTATTTT.

This clonotype was seen only a few times. The V call is TRBV4-3, the J call TRBJ1-5, with TRBD1 as a possible D gene (5 bases). The CDR3 length is 15 residues. Germline CDR1 is LGHNA and CDR2 is YSLEER. Trimming took off 2 bases at V and 1 base at J, with 9 bases between the two ends. CDR3 loop: CASSQIWGSNQPQHF. As DNA, the CDR3 is TGCGCCAGCAGCCAAATATGGGGGAGCAATCAGCCCCAGCATTTT.

J is TRBJ2-7 and V is TRBV15, with a weak D call TRBD2 (5 bases). There are 14 residues in the CDR3. Germline V gene data show CDR1 as LNHNV and CDR2 as YYDKDF (reference sequence). The V end lost 0 bases, the J end lost 4 bases, and 10 bases lay between the germline ends. The CDR3 protein is CATSRDRRGYEQYF. The CDR3 DNA reads as TGTGCCACCAGCAGAGATCGAAGAGGGTACGAGCAGTACTTC.

This clonotype was detected ten times or more. The V call is TRBV6-2 or TRBV6-3, the J call TRBJ1-2, with D possibly being TRBD1 (6 bases). Germline lookup yields CDR1 MNHEY and CDR2 SVGEGT. V gave up 6 bases and J gave up 7 bases, with 21 bases separating them. The CDR3 consists of 15 residues. In DNA form, the CDR3 reads TGTGCCAGCAGCCTAATCGGGGACATCCACTTTGGCTACACCTTC. Protein sequence: CASSLIGDIHFGYTF.

The V gene is TRBV7-9, the J gene TRBJ2-7; unclear D gene. The V gene lost 1 base and the J gene lost 0 bases, with 7 bases spanning the gap. The CDR3 runs 14 residues. Germline assignment: CDR1 SEHNR and CDR2 FQNEAQ (reference sequence). CDR3 sequence (DNA): TGTGCCAGCAGCTTAGAGACGGCCTCCTACGAGCAGTACTTC. Its protein product is CASSLETASYEQYF.